This TCR beta chain was recorded in a study of CD8 T cells in Susac syndrome. Sequencing of TCR beta was performed on blood CD8+ T cells and on blood CD4+ T cells. It was with random hexamers that roughly 0.5 to 1 ug RNA was reverse transcribed. Coverage of TCR beta CDR3 amplification by immunoSEQ multiplex PCR extended to 54 Vbeta and 13 Jbeta. TCRdb processed the immunoSEQ multiplex PCR reads anew with MiXCR; each CDR3 protein has one entry. The repertoire holds approximately 180,000 distinct CDR3 sequences, nearly 97% seen once, with 0.093% in the top ten. V lost 5 bases, J lost 4 bases, and 7 bases stayed unmatched. This CDR3 contains 16 residues. Germline CDR1 is LGHNA and CDR2 is YNFKEQ.

The origin of this receptor is a human donor with multiple sclerosis. Sequencing used CD4+ T cells from PBMCs. The chain combines TRBV4-2 with TRBJ2-2; 10 bases match TRBD2. The DNA for the CDR3 is TGTGCCAGCAGCAACCAGCGGGGGGGCGTCACCGGGGAGCTGTTTTTT. Protein product: CASSNQRGGVTGELFF.